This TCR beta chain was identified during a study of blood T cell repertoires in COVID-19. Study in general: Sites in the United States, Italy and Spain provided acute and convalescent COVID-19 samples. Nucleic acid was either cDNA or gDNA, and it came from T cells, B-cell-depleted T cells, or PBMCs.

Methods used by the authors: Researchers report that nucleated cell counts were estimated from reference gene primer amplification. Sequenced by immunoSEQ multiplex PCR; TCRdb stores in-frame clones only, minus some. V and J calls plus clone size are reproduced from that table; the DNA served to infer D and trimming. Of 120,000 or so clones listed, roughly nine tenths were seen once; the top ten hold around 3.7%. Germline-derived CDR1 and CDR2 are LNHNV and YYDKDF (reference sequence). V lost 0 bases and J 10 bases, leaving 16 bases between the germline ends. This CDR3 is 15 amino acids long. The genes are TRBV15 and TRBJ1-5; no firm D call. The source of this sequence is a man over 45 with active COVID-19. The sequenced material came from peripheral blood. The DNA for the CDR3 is TGTGCCACCAGCAGAGATGGAGGTCGTGGGGAACCCCAGCATTTT. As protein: CATSRDGGRGEPQHF.